This section outlines one TCR beta chain sequence together with its context. This clonotype was counted at least ten times. Its antigen remains undetermined. No clone much larger than this one lies a single base away; base qualities are absent. The library was obtained by PCR. The listed sequencing device is Illumina HiSeq 2500. TCR libraries were prepared with molecular barcoding, using unique molecular identifiers to normalize TCRbeta repertoire quantification. TCRdb redid the processing of the public reads, applying fastp at Q25 and MiXCR, and retained in-frame beta chains. Here each entry gathers all rows of one CDR3 protein and keeps the most common genes and DNA. This sample lists about 610,000 distinct CDR3 sequences; roughly a tenth were detected once. The biggest ten clones account for roughly 3.9% of the sample. These data are taken from a study of T-cell reconstitution after alpha-beta-depleted transplantation in children (dated by TCRdb to the mid-2010s). Background on the whole study: T-cell immune reconstitution after TCRalphabeta/CD19-depleted allogeneic hematopoietic cell transplantation in children was quantitatively tracked in the study by means of TCR repertoire profiling.

Spanning cysteine to phenylalanine, the CDR3 consists of 13 amino acids. Only the CDR3 DNA is retained, 39 bases long and in frame from the first base. Looking up the germline V gene yields CDR1 SGHTA and CDR2 FQGTGA. Relative to germline, V is 0 bases shorter and J is 0 bases shorter, with 2 bases between their ends. The TCR was taken from a human donor who donated a stem cell graft to a child with acute myeloid leukemia. The sequence links TRBV7-3 to TRBJ1-1; the D segment cannot be called with confidence. The specimen was PBMCs from the stem cell graft donor, collected from the stem cell graft. The CDR3 in this case is CASSLTMNTEAFF. The DNA sequence is TGTGCCAGCAGCTTAACAATGAACACTGAAGCTTTCTTT.